The 12 T cell receptor beta chains presented below share a single source sample, sequenced in a study of blood T cell repertoires in COVID-19. Only in-frame clones appear in the TCRdb table, and some are missing; sequencing was by immunoSEQ multiplex PCR. The repertoire holds a few hundred thousand clones, about nine tenths seen once, with more than 9% in the top ten. Sequencing used PBMCs or T cells enriched from blood (not recorded which). Receptor source: a woman aged 18-29 years who had recovered from COVID-19.

This sequence joins TRBV11-2 and TRBJ2-2; no definite D call. The CDR3 is 13 amino acids. Between the trimmed V and J ends, which lost 7 bases and 5 bases, there was a span of 11 bases. The germline CDR1 and CDR2 sequences are SGHAT and FQNNGV. CDR3 residues: CASTLLSTGELFF. CDR3 coding DNA: TGTGCCAGCACCCTTCTATCGACCGGGGAGCTGTTTTTT. The whole variable domain, filled in from reference TRBV11-2 and TRBJ2-2, reads EAGVAQSPRYKIIEKRQSVAFWCNPISGHATLYWYQQILGQGPKLLIQFQNNGVVDDSQLPKDRFSAERLKGVDSTLKIQPAKLEDSAVYLCASTLLSTGELFFGEGSRLTVL.

The chain carries TRBV20-1 and TRBJ1-2; D possibly corresponds to TRBD1 (5 bases). The CDR3 loop spans 13 amino acids. CDR1 is DFQATT, CDR2 SNEGSKA, per germline (reference sequence). The germline V and J ends were trimmed by 3 bases and 4 bases, with 12 bases remaining between them. DNA of the CDR3: TGCAGTGCTAGTTGGCAGGGACTCTATGGCTACACCTTC. It yields the protein CSASWQGLYGYTF.

This clone showed up just once. The chain carries TRBV13 and TRBJ1-1; TRBD1 aligns across 11 bases. The junction had 8 bases not matched to a gene; V was cut back by 5 bases and J by 3 bases. The CDR3 is made up of 16 amino acids. The germline CDR1 and CDR2 sequences are PRHDT and FYEKMQ (reference sequence). The CDR3 loop is CASSPRTGGRDTEAFF. CDR3 nucleotides: TGTGCCAGCAGCCCTAGGACAGGGGGCAGGGACACTGAAGCTTTCTTT.

This clone is a singleton in its sample. The chain is built from TRBV5-1 and TRBJ2-3, with D tentatively TRBD1 (5 bases). Per germline, CDR1 SGHRS and CDR2 YFSETQ. The CDR3 extends over 14 amino acids. V shed 0 bases and J shed 5 bases, with 10 bases lying between them. CDR3 bases: TGCGCCAGCAGCTTGGTGGCCAGGGAAGATACGCAGTATTTT. Translating it yields CASSLVAREDTQYF.

The V gene is TRBV18, the J gene TRBJ1-2; 7 bases are a match to TRBD1. Unmatched junction bases numbered 9, after V lost 3 bases and J lost 2 bases. Germline V CDR1 and CDR2: KGHSH, LQKENI. The CDR3 runs to 16 residues. CDR3 sequence (DNA): TGTGCCAGCTCACCGAGACAGGGAGAGGTAAACTATGGCTACACCTTC. It codes for CASSPRQGEVNYGYTF.

This rearrangement joins TRBV9 to TRBJ1-1; 8 bases line up with TRBD1. CDR3 size: 14 residues. Trimming took 4 bases from V and 10 from J; bases not matched to a gene: 12. The germline V gene has CDR1 SGDLS and CDR2 YYNGEE. The CDR3 sequence: CASSSGTGGFGAFF. CDR3 in DNA: TGTGCCAGCAGCTCTGGGACAGGAGGATTCGGAGCTTTCTTT. The variable domain in full, with the rest retrieved from reference TRBV9 and TRBJ1-1, is DSGVTQTPKHLITATGQRVTLRCSPRSGDLSVYWYQQSLDQGLQFLIQYYNGEERAKGNILERFSAQQFPDLHSELNLSSLELGDSALYFCASSSGTGGFGAFFGQGTRLTVV.

The chain joins TRBV2 to TRBJ1-2, with 8 bases that match TRBD1. CDR3 length equals 18 residues. With 5 bases clipped from V and 4 bases from J, the junction kept 18 bases outside the gene matches. CDR1 and CDR2 from the germline V gene are SNHLY and FYNNEI. The CDR3 sequence: CASSRSWTGFMVRYGYTF. CDR3 bases: TGTGCCAGCAGTCGGTCTTGGACAGGGTTTATGGTCCGCTATGGCTACACCTTC. Complete variable domain (other parts from reference TRBV2 and TRBJ1-2): EPEVTQTPSHQVTQMGQEVILRCVPISNHLYFYWYRQILGQKVEFLVSFYNNEISEKSEIFDDQFSVERPDGSNFTLKIRSTKLEDSAMYFCASSRSWTGFMVRYGYTFGSGTRLTVV.

V usage is TRBV27 and J usage is TRBJ1-2; 7 bases align to TRBD1. The CDR3 is 13 residues long. Germline V CDR1 and CDR2: MNHEY, SMNVEV (reference sequence). V dropped 6 bases and J dropped 4; count of bases not matched to a gene: 5. The CDR3 coding sequence is TGTGCCAGCAGCCTTCAGGGGGGCTATGGCTACACCTTC. Amino acids: CASSLQGGYGYTF.

The chain combines TRBV6-5 with TRBJ2-7, with 8 bases identical to TRBD1. The CDR3 extends over 13 amino acids. The V and J ends lost 7 bases and 3 bases, in that order; junction bases with no gene match: 5. Germline loops: CDR1 MNHEY, CDR2 SVGAGI. Here the CDR3 reads CASTRTGYYEQYF. The DNA for the CDR3 is TGTGCCAGCACCCGGACAGGGTACTACGAGCAGTACTTC.

V and J are TRBV11-2 and TRBJ2-3; 8 bases align to TRBD2. Germline trimming cut 8 bases from V and 1 base from J; bases unmatched to any gene: 5. CDR1 is SGHAT and CDR2 is FQNNGV in the germline V gene. The CDR3 contains 14 residues. CDR3 coding DNA: TGTGCCAGCGGATGGGGACTAGGCACAGATACGCAGTATTTT. Translating gives CASGWGLGTDTQYF.

The table lists this clone with a few counts. This chain joins TRBV19 and TRBJ2-5; 10 positions match TRBD1. With 5 bases clipped from V and 2 bases from J, the junction kept 8 bases outside the gene matches. The CDR3 runs to 16 residues. Per the germline V gene, CDR1 is LNHDA and CDR2 is SQIVND (reference sequence). The CDR3 DNA is TGTGCCAGTAGTTCCGGGACAGGGGTCTATCAAGAGACCCAGTACTTC. Amino acids: CASSSGTGVYQETQYF.

This chain connects TRBV28 to TRBJ1-2, with TRBD1 matching over 8 bases. CDR3 length equals 14 residues. CDR1 MDHEN and CDR2 SYDVKM come from the germline V gene. The J segment lost 4 bases and the V segment lost 4 bases, leaving 5 bases of the junction unmatched. The CDR3 nucleotides read TGTGCCAGCAGTTACAGGGGGAAGATCTATGGCTACACCTTC. It specifies CASSYRGKIYGYTF.